The rows below give T cell receptor beta chains drawn from one sample of a study of T cells expressing NK-cell markers. TCRdb reprocessed the 5' RACE reads and keeps a single row for each CDR3 protein, giving no DNA. The sample yields approximately 440,000 distinct CDR3 sequences, of which the top ten take up roughly 1.4%. The specimen was blood T cells: a sorted CD56 or NKG2C T cell subset, CD4+ or CD8+ T cells, or bulk PBMC T cells (not recorded which). These TCRs come from a woman aged 45-60 years in good health. The CDR3 runs from the conserved cysteine through the conserved F or W. Fields, in order: J gene, V gene, CDR3 protein.

j_gene: TRBJ1-2
v_gene: TRBV12-3/TRBV12-4
CDR3aa: CASSNRQGAYGYTF

j_gene: TRBJ2-1
v_gene: TRBV15
CDR3aa: CATSLSSGSDEQFF

j_gene: TRBJ2-1
v_gene: TRBV27
CDR3aa: CASILVGDEQFF

j_gene: TRBJ2-5
v_gene: TRBV9
CDR3aa: CASSVATVGRGYETQYF

j_gene: TRBJ2-1
v_gene: TRBV7-2
CDR3aa: CASSLFVALPYNEQFF

j_gene: TRBJ2-5
v_gene: TRBV24-1
CDR3aa: CATSDVSGRRTQYF

j_gene: TRBJ2-1
v_gene: TRBV6-2/TRBV6-3
CDR3aa: CASSYSNYNEQFF

j_gene: TRBJ2-5
v_gene: TRBV24-1
CDR3aa: CATRADSQETQYF

j_gene: TRBJ2-1
v_gene: TRBV12-3/TRBV12-4
CDR3aa: CASSPEEGRWDRVRYKQFF

j_gene: TRBJ2-1
v_gene: TRBV5-1
CDR3aa: CASSLEFYEQFF

j_gene: TRBJ2-7
v_gene: TRBV20-1
CDR3aa: CSALTSGAKPPTYEQYF

j_gene: TRBJ2-5
v_gene: TRBV12-3/TRBV12-4
CDR3aa: CASSPRWGGTGQETQYF

j_gene: TRBJ2-3
v_gene: TRBV12-3/TRBV12-4
CDR3aa: CASSLGLAGANTQYF

j_gene: TRBJ1-5
v_gene: TRBV24-1
CDR3aa: CATSAKGNPYSNQPQHF

j_gene: TRBJ2-7
v_gene: TRBV5-5
CDR3aa: CASSPQGADYYEQYF

j_gene: TRBJ2-3
v_gene: TRBV6-5
CDR3aa: CASSFRKGDTQYF

j_gene: TRBJ2-3
v_gene: TRBV10-3
CDR3aa: CASTGLAGTDTQYF

j_gene: TRBJ2-1
v_gene: TRBV20-1
CDR3aa: CSARPEPGTSFPTLYNEQFF

j_gene: TRBJ2-3
v_gene: TRBV29-1
CDR3aa: CSVEFQRTSGTDTQYF

j_gene: TRBJ1-5
v_gene: TRBV6-2/TRBV6-3
CDR3aa: CASSLGGPGQPQHF

j_gene: TRBJ2-2
v_gene: TRBV7-2
CDR3aa: CASSRTPLSTGELFF

j_gene: TRBJ2-2
v_gene: TRBV12-3/TRBV12-4
CDR3aa: CASSMDRGGSGELFF

j_gene: TRBJ1-4
v_gene: TRBV5-1
CDR3aa: CASSVGLPNEKLFF

j_gene: TRBJ2-3
v_gene: TRBV5-8
CDR3aa: CASSPQGTDTQYF

j_gene: TRBJ1-2
v_gene: TRBV20-1
CDR3aa: CSASTGPNYGYTF

j_gene: TRBJ1-1
v_gene: TRBV12-3/TRBV12-4
CDR3aa: CASRKDRMNTEAFF

j_gene: TRBJ2-1
v_gene: TRBV11-2
CDR3aa: CASSRSRGMTYNEQFF

j_gene: TRBJ2-7
v_gene: TRBV12-3/TRBV12-4
CDR3aa: CASAGYSSYEQYF

j_gene: TRBJ2-2
v_gene: TRBV12-3/TRBV12-4
CDR3aa: CASSPAGTSGTGELFF

j_gene: TRBJ2-4
v_gene: TRBV29-1
CDR3aa: CSAHSGKNIQYF

j_gene: TRBJ2-7
v_gene: TRBV24-1
CDR3aa: CATSSSVSDEQYF

j_gene: TRBJ1-2
v_gene: TRBV12-3/TRBV12-4
CDR3aa: CASSSGGVGYTF

j_gene: TRBJ1-6
v_gene: TRBV9
CDR3aa: CASSASVDSWDWSPLHF